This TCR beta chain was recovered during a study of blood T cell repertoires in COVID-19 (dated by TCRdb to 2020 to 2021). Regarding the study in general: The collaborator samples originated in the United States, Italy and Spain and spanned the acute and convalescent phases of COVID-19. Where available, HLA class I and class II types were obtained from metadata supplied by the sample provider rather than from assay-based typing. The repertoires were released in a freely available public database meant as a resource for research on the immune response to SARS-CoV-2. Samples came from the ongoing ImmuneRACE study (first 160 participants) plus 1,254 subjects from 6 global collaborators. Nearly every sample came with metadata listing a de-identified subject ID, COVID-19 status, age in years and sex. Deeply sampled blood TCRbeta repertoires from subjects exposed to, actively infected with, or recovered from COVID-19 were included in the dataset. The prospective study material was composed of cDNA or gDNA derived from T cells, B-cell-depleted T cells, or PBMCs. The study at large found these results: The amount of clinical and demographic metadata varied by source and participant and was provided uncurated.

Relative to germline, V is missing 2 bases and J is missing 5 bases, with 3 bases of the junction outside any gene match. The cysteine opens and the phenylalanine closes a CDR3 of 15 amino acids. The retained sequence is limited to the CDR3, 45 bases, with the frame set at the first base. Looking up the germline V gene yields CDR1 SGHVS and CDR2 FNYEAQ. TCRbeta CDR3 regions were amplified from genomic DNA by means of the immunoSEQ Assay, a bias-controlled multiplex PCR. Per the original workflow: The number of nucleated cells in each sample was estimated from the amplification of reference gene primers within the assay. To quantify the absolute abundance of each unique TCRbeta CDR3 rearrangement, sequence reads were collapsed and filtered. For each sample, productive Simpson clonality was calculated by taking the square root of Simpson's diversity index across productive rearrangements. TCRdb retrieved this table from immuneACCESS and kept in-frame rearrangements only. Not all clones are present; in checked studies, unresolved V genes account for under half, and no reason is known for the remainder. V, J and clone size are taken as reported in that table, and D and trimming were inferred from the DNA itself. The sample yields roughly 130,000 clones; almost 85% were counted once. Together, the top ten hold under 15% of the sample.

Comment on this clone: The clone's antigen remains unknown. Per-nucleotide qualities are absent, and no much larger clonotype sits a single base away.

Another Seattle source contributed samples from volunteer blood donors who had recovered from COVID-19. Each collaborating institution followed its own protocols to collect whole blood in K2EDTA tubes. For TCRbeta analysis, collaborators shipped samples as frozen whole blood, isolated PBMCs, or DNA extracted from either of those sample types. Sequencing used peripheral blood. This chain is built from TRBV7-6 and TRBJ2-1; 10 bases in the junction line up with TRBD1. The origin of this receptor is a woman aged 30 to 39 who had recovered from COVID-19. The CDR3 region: CASSLRQGAHNEQFF. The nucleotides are TGTGCCAGCAGCTTACGACAGGGGGCTCACAATGAGCAGTTCTTC.